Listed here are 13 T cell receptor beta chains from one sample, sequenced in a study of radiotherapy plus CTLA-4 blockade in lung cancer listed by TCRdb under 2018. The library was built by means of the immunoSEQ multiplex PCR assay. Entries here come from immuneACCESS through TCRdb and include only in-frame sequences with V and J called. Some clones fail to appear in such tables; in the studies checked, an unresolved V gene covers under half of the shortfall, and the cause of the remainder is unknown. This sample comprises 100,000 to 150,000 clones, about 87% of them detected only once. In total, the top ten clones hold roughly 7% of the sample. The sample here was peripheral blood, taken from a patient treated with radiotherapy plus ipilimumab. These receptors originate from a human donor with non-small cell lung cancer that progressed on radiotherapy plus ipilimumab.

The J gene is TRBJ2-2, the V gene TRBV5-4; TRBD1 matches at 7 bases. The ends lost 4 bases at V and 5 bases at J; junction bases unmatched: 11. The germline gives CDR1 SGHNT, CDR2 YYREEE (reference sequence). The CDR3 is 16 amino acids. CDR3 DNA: TGTGCCAGCAGCCCCAATCGACAGGGACGGACCGGGGAGCTGTTTTTT. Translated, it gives CASSPNRQGRTGELFF.

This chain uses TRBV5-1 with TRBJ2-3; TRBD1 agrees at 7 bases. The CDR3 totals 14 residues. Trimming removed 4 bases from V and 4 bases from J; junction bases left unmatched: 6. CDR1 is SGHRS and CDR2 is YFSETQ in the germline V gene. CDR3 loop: CASSLTGYADTQYF. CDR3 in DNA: TGCGCCAGCAGCCTGACAGGGTATGCAGATACGCAGTATTTT. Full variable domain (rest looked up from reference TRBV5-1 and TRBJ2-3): KAGVTQTPRYLIKTRGQQVTLSCSPISGHRSVSWYQQTPGQGLQFLFEYFSETQRNKGNFPGRFSGRQFSNSRSEMNVSTLELGDSALYLCASSLTGYADTQYFGPGTRLTVL.

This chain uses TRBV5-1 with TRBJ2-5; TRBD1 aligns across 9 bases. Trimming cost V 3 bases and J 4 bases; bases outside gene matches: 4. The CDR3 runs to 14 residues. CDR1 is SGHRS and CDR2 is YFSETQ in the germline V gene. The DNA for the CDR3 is TGCGCCAGCAGCTCCGGGACAGGGAGAGAGACCCAGTACTTC. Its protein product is CASSSGTGRETQYF.

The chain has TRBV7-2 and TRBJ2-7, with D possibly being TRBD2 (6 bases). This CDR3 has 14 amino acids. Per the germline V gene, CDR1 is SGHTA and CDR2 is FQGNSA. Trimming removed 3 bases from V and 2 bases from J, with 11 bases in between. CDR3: CASSFGTGAYEQYF. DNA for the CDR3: TGTGCCAGCAGCTTTGGTACGGGAGCCTACGAGCAGTACTTC.

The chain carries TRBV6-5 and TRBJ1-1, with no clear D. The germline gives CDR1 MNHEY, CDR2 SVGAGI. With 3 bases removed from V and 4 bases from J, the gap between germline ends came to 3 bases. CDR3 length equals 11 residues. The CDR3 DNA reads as TGTGCCAGCAGTTATGGCACTGAAGCTTTCTTT. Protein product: CASSYGTEAFF.

The CDR3: CASSLGSPNEQFF. The CDR3 DNA reads as TGTGCCAGCAGCTTAGGGTCGCCTAATGAGCAGTTCTTC. This sequence joins TRBV11-2 and TRBJ2-1; D uncertain. The germline V and J ends were trimmed by 1 base and 7 bases, with 8 bases remaining between them. Germline assignment: CDR1 SGHAT and CDR2 FQNNGV. The CDR3 has 13 amino acids.

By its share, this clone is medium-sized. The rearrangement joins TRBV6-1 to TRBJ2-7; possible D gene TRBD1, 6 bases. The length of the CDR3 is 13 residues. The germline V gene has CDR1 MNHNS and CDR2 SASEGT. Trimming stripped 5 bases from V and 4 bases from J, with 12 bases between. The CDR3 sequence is CASSRTERYEQYF. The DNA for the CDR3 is TGTGCCAGCAGTCGGACAGAGAGGTACGAGCAGTACTTC.

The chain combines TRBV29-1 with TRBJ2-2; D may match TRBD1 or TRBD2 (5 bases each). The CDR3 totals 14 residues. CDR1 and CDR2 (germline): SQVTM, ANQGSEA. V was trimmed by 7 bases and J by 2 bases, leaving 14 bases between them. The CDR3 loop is CSAFKGSNTGELFF. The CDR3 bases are TGCAGCGCCTTTAAGGGGAGTAACACCGGGGAGCTGTTTTTT.

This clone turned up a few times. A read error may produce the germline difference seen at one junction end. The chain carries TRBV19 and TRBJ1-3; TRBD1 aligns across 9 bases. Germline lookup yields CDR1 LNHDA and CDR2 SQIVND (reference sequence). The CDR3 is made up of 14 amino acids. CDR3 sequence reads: CASSAVPGQGAARF. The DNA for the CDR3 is TGTGCCAGTAGTGCAGTCCCGGGACAGGGTGCCGCACGCTTT.

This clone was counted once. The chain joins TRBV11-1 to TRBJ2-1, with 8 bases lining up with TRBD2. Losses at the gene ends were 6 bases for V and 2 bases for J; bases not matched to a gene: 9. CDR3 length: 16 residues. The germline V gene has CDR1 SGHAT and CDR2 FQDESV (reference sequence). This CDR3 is CASSPTWREAYNEQFF. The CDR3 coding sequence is TGTGCCAGCAGTCCCACTTGGCGGGAGGCCTACAATGAGCAGTTCTTC.

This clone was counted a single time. This CDR3 reads CASSAFPSAPPTQYF. The CDR3 region has the DNA TGTGCCAGCAGTGCCTTTCCTAGCGCCCCCCCTACGCAGTATTTT. V is TRBV2 and J is TRBJ2-3; D possibly corresponds to TRBD2 (6 bases). The CDR3 is 15 amino acids. Germline CDR1 SNHLY, CDR2 FYNNEI. V was shortened by 4 bases and J by 8 bases, with 19 bases between the two germline ends.

The DNA of the CDR3 is TGCGCCAGCAGCTTGGAACTTACACGACCCTCTAGCACAGATACGCAGTATTTT. Its protein is CASSLELTRPSSTDTQYF. The chain couples TRBV5-1 to TRBJ2-3; D is uncertain. The V gene lost 0 bases and the J gene lost 0 bases, with 17 bases spanning the gap. The germline V gene has CDR1 SGHRS and CDR2 YFSETQ. The CDR3 is made up of 18 amino acids.

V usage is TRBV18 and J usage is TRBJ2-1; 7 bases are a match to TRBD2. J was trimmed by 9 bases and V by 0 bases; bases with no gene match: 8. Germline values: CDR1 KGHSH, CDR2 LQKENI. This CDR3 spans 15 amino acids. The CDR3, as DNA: TGTGCCAGCTCACCACCGGGAGGGCCTTCGAGTGAGCAGTTCTTC. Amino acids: CASSPPGGPSSEQFF.